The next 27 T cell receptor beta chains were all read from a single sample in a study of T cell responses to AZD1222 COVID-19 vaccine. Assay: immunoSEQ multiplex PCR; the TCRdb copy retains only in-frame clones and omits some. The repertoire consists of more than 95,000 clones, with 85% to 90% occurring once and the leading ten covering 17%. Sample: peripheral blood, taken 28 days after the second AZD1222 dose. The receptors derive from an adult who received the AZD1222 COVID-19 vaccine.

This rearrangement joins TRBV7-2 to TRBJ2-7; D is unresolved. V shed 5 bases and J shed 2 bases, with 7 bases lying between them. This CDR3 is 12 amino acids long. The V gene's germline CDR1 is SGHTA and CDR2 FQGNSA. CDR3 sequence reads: CASSPRTYEQYF. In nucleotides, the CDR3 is TGTGCCAGCAGCCCGAGGACCTACGAGCAGTACTTC. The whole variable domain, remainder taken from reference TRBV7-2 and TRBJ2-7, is GAGVSQSPSNKVTEKGKDVELRCDPISGHTALYWYRQSLGQGLEFLIYFQGNSAPDKSGLPSDRFSAERTGGSVSTLTIQRTQQEDSAVYLCASSPRTYEQYFGPGTRLTVT.

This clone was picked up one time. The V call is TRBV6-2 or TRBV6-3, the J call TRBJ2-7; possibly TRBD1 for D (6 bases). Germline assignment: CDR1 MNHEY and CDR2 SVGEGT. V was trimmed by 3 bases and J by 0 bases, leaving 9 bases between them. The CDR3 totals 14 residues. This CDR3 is CASSYRDNSYEQYF. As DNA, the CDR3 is TGTGCCAGCAGTTATCGGGACAACTCCTACGAGCAGTACTTC.

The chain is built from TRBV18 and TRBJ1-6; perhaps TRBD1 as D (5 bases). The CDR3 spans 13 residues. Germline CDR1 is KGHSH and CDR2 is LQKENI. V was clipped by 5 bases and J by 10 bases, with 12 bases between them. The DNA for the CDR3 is TGTGCCAGCTCAGCCGGGACGGAATCACCCCTCCACTTT. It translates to CASSAGTESPLHF.

The CDR3 coding sequence is TGTGCCAGCAGCCAGGTGGGGTCTGTCGCGGGGGGGCTCGGCACAGATACGCAGTATTTT. It is translated as CASSQVGSVAGGLGTDTQYF. V gene TRBV3-1 (or the pseudogene TRBV3-2) combines with J gene TRBJ2-3; 9 bases map to TRBD2. The CDR3 length is 20 residues. Germline V gene sequence: CDR1 LGHDT, CDR2 YNNKEL (reference sequence). Trimming at V came to 3 bases and at J to 1 base, leaving 17 bases not matched to a gene.

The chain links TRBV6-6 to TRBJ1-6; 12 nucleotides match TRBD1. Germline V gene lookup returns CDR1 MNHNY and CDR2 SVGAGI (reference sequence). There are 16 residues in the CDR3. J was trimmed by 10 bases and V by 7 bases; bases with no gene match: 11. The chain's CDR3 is CASKLRGQGAYSPLHF. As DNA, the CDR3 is TGTGCCAGCAAACTACGGGGACAGGGGGCGTACTCACCCCTCCACTTT.

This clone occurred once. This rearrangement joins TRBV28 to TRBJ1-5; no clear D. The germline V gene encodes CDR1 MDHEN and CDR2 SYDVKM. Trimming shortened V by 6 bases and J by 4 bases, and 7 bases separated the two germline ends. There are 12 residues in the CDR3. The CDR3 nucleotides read TGTGCCAGCAGCTCCAAAAATCAGCCCCAGCATTTT. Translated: CASSSKNQPQHF. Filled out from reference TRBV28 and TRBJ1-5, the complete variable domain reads DVKVTQSSRYLVKRTGEKVFLECVQDMDHENMFWYRQDPGLGLRLIYFSYDVKMKEKGDIPEGYSVSREKKERFSLILESASTNQTSMYLCASSSKNQPQHFGDGTRLSIL.

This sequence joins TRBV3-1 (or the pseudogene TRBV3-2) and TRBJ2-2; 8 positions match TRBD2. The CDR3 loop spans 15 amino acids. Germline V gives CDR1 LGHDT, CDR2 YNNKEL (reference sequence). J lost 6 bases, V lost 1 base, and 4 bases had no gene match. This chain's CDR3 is CASSQGTSHPGELFF. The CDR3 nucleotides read TGTGCCAGCAGCCAAGGGACTAGCCATCCCGGGGAGCTGTTTTTT.

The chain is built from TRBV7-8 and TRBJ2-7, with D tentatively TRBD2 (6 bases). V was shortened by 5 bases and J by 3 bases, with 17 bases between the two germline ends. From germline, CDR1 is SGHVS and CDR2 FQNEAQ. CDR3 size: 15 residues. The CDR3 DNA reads TGTGCCAGCAGCCCCGCATTCGGGAGCTTCTACGAGCAGTACTTC. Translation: CASSPAFGSFYEQYF.

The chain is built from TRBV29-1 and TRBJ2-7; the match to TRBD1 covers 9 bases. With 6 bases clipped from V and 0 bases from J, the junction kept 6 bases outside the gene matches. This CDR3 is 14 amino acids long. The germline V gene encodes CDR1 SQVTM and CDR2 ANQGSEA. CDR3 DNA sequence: TGCAGCGTGGCGTACAGGGGGCACTCCTACGAGCAGTACTTC. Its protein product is CSVAYRGHSYEQYF.

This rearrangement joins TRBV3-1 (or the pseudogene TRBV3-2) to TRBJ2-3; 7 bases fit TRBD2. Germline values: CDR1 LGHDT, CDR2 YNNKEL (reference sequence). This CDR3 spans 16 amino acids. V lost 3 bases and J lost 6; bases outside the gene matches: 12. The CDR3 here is CASSQEGSGNTDTQYF. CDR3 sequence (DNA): TGTGCCAGCAGCCAGGAGGGGAGCGGGAACACTGATACGCAGTATTTT.

CDR3 sequence: CASSFAGANVLTF. The DNA of the CDR3 is TGTGCCAGCAGTTTTGCGGGGGCCAACGTCCTGACTTTC. V and J are TRBV28 and TRBJ2-6, with unresolved D. The length of the CDR3 is 13 residues. CDR1 and CDR2 from the germline V gene are MDHEN and SYDVKM. V shed 3 bases and J shed 4 bases, with 4 bases lying between them.

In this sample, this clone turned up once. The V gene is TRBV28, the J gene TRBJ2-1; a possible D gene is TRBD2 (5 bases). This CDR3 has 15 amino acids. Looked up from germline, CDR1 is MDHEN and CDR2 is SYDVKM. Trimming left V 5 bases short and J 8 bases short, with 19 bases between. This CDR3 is CASSPQLGGRYEQFF. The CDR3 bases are TGTGCCAGCAGTCCCCAACTAGGAGGTCGCTATGAGCAGTTCTTC.

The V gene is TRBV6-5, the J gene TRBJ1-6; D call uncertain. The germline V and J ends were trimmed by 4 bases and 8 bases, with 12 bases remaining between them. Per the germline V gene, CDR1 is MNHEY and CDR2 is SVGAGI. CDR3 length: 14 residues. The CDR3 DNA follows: TGTGCCAGCAGTTCGACGGAATTTTATTCACCCCTCCACTTT. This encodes CASSSTEFYSPLHF.

The CDR3 DNA reads as TGTGCCAGCAGCCCCCTGCAGGGCAACACTGAAGCTTTCTTT. Translation gives CASSPLQGNTEAFF. The rearrangement links TRBV7-9 to TRBJ1-1; TRBD1 is a possible D gene (5 bases). Looked up from germline, CDR1 is SEHNR and CDR2 is FQNEAQ (reference sequence). The V end lost 5 bases, the J end lost 2 bases, and 12 bases lay between the germline ends. The CDR3 extends over 14 amino acids.

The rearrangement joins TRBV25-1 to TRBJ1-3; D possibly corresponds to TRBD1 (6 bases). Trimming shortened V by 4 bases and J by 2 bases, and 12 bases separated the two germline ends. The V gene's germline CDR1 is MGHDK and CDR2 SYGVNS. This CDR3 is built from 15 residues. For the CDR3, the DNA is TGTGCCAGCAGTGGTGGGGGGGCCGCTGGAAACACCATATATTTT. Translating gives CASSGGGAAGNTIYF.

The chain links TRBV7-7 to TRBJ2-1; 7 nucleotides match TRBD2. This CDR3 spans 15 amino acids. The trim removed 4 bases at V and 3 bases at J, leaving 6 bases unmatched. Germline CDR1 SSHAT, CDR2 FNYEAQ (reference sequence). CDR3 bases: TGTGCCAGCAGCTCGGGACCGGGGGGCTACAATGAGCAGTTCTTC. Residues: CASSSGPGGYNEQFF. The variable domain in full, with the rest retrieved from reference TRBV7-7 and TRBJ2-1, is GAGVSQSPRYKVTKRGQDVTLRCDPISSHATLYWYQQALGQGPEFLTYFNYEAQPDKSGLPSDRFSAERPEGSISTLTIQRTEQRDSAMYRCASSSGPGGYNEQFFGPGTRLTVL.

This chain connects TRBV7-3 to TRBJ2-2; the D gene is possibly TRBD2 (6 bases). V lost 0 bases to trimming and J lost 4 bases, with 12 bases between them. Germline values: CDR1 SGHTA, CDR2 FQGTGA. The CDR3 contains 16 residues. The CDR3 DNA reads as TGTGCCAGCAGCTTAACGGCGGGGCTAAGCACCGGGGAGCTGTTTTTT. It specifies CASSLTAGLSTGELFF.

Written as DNA, the CDR3 is TGTGCCAGCAGCTTGGGGACAGGGGCCCGAACGGGAAACACCATATATTTT. Its protein product is CASSLGTGARTGNTIYF. The chain joins TRBV5-5 to TRBJ1-3, with 9 bases identical to TRBD1. The CDR3 totals 17 residues. The J segment lost 4 bases and the V segment lost 0 bases, leaving 8 bases of the junction unmatched. Germline CDR1 reads SGHKS; CDR2 reads YYEKEE (reference sequence).

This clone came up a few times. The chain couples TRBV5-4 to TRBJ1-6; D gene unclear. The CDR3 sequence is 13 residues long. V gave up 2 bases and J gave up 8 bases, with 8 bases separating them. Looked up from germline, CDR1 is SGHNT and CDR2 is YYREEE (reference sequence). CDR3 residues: CASSFDQDSPLHF. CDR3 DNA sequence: TGTGCCAGCAGCTTCGACCAGGATTCACCCCTCCACTTT.

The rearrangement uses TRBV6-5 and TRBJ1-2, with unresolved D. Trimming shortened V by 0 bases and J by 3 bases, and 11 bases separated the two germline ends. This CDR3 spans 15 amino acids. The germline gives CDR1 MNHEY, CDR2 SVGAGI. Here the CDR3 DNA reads TGTGCCAGCAGTTACTCTTTTCGACAAGACTATGGCTACACCTTC. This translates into CASSYSFRQDYGYTF.

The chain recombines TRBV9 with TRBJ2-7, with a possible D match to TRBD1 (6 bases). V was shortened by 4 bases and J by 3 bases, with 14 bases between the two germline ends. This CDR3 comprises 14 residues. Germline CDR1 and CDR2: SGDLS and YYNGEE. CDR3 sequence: CASSPSTGNYEQYF. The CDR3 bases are TGTGCCAGCAGCCCCTCGACAGGAAACTACGAGCAGTACTTC. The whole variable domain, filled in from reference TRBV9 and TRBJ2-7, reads DSGVTQTPKHLITATGQRVTLRCSPRSGDLSVYWYQQSLDQGLQFLIQYYNGEERAKGNILERFSAQQFPDLHSELNLSSLELGDSALYFCASSPSTGNYEQYFGPGTRLTVT.

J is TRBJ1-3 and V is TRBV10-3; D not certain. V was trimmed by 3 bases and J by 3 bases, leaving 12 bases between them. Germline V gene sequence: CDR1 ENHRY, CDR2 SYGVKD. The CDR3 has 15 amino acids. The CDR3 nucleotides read TGTGCCATCAGTGAAGAGATCCTGCTTGGAAACACCATATATTTT. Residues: CAISEEILLGNTIYF.

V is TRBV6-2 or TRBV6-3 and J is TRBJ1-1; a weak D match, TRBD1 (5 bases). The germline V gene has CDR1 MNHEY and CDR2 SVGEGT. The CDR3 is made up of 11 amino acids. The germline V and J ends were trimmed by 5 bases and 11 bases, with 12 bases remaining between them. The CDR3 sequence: CASSGAQVAFF. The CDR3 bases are TGTGCCAGCAGTGGGGCTCAGGTTGCTTTCTTT.

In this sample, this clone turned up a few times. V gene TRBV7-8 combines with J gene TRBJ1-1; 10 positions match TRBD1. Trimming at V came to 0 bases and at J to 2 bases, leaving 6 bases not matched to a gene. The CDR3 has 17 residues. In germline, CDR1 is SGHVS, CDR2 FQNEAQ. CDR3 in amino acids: CASSLALGTGENTEAFF. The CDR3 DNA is TGTGCCAGCAGCTTAGCCCTCGGGACAGGGGAAAACACTGAAGCTTTCTTT.

The DNA for the CDR3 is TGCGCCAGCAGCCTCGGCAGGTTCGACACCGGGGAGCTGTTTTTT. The encoded protein is CASSLGRFDTGELFF. The rearrangement joins TRBV5-1 to TRBJ2-2; D gene uncertain. The CDR3 is made up of 15 amino acids. The germline V gene encodes CDR1 SGHRS and CDR2 YFSETQ. Trimming removed 4 bases from V and 3 bases from J, with 13 bases in between.

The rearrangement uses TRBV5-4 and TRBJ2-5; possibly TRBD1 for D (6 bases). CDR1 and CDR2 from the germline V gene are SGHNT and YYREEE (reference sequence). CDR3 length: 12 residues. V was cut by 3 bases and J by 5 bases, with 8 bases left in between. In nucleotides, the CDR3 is TGTGCCAGCAGCTCCACAGGGGAGACCCAGTACTTC. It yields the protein CASSSTGETQYF.

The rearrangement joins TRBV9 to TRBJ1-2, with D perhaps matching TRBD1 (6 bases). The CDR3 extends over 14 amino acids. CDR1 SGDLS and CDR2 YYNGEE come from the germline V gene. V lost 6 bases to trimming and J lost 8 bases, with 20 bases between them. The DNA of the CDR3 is TGTGCCAGCAAAGATGGGACAAACTTACAGGGCTACACCTTC. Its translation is CASKDGTNLQGYTF. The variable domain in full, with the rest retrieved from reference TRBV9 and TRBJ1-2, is DSGVTQTPKHLITATGQRVTLRCSPRSGDLSVYWYQQSLDQGLQFLIQYYNGEERAKGNILERFSAQQFPDLHSELNLSSLELGDSALYFCASKDGTNLQGYTFGSGTRLTVV.